The T cell receptor (beta chain) under discussion was sequenced for a study of T cell responses to AZD1222 COVID-19 vaccine. Generated by immunoSEQ multiplex PCR, the TCRdb table keeps only in-frame clones and is missing some. The sample yields around 85,000 clones, 80% to 90% seen once. This clone was counted once. The CDR3 covers 17 residues. The J segment lost 6 bases and the V segment lost 3 bases, leaving 12 bases of the junction unmatched. Germline loops: CDR1 SGDLS, CDR2 YYNGEE. The chain employs TRBV9 and TRBJ1-6, with 7 bases lining up with TRBD1. This TCR came from an adult in good health. The source was peripheral blood, collected on day 0 of AZD1222 vaccination. In DNA form, the CDR3 reads TGTGCCAGCAGCGCCAGGGACAGAGCGGATTTTAATTCACCCCTCCACTTT. This encodes CASSARDRADFNSPLHF.